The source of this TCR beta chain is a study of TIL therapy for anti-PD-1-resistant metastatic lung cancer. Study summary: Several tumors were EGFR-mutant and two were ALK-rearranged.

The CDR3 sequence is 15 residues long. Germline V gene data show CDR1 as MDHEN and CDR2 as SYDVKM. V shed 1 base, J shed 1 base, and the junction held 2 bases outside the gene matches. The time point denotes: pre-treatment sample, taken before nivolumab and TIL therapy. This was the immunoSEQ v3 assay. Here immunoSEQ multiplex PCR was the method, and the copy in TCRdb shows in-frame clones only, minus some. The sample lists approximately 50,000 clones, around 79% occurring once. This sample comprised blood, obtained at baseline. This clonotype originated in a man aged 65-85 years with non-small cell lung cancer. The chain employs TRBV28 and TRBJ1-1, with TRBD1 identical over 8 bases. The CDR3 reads CASSLYQGANTEAFF. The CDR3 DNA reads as TGTGCCAGCAGTTTATATCAGGGGGCGAACACTGAAGCTTTCTTT. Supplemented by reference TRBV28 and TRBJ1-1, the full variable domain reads DVKVTQSSRYLVKRTGEKVFLECVQDMDHENMFWYRQDPGLGLRLIYFSYDVKMKEKGDIPEGYSVSREKKERFSLILESASTNQTSMYLCASSLYQGANTEAFFGQGTRLTVV.